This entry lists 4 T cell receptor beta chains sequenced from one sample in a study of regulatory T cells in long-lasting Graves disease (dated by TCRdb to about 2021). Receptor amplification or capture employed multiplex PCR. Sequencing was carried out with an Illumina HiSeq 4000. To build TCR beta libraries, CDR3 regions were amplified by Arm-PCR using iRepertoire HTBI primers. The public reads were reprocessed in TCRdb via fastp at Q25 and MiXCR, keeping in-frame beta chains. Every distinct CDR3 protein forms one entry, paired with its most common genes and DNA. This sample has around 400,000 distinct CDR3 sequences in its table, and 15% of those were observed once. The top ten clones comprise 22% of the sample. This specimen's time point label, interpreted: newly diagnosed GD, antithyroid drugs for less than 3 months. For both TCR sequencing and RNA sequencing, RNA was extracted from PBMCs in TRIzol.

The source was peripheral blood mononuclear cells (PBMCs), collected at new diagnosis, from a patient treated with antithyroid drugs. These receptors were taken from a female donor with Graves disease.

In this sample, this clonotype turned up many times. The CDR3 region has the DNA TGTGCCAGCAGTTTATTCGGGAAGGTCAACGGTATCTTCGGCACTGAAGCTTTCTTT. Protein product: CASSLFGKVNGIFGTEAFF. The V and J genes are TRBV12-3 or TRBV12-4 and TRBJ1-1; unclear D gene. The CDR3 runs to 19 residues. Deletions cut 2 bases from V and 4 bases from J, with 26 bases between.

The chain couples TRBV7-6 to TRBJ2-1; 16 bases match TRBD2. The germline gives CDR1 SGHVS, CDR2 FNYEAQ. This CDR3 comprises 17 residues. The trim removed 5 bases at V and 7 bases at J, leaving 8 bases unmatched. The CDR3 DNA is TGTGCCAGCAGCCCCTCGGGACTAGCGGGAGGGCCAAATGAGCAGTTCTTC. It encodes CASSPSGLAGGPNEQFF.

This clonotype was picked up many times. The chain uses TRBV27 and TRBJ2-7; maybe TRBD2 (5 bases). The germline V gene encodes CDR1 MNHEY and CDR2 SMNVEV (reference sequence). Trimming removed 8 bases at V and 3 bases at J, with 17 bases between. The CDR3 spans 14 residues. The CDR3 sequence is CASPPSGSSYEQYF. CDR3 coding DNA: TGTGCCAGCCCCCCCAGCGGTTCGAGCTACGAGCAGTACTTC.

As DNA, the CDR3 is TGTGCCAGCAGCCAAGAAGGCTCCTATAATTCACCCCTCCACTTT. Protein sequence: CASSQEGSYNSPLHF. The chain employs TRBV14 and TRBJ1-6; D remains unclear. V dropped 0 bases and J dropped 0 bases, with 3 bases sitting between them. Germline V lookup: CDR1 SGHDN, CDR2 FVKESK. This CDR3 contains 15 residues.